This T cell receptor beta chain was recorded in a study of blood T cell repertoires in COVID-19. Across the whole study: The samples span acute and convalescent COVID-19 from the United States, Italy and Spain. T cells, B-cell-depleted T cells, or PBMCs provided the cDNA or gDNA that served as material.

Per the study methods: Estimation of nucleated cell counts relied on the amplification of reference gene primers. The assay was immunoSEQ multiplex PCR, and TCRdb's table has in-frame clones only and misses some. V and J calls and clone size come straight from that table; D and trimming were deduced from the DNA. The sample consists of 60,000 to 75,000 clones, under 85% of them appearing once. Between the trimmed V and J ends, which lost 2 bases and 0 bases, there was a span of 9 bases. Germline CDR1 MNHNS, CDR2 SASEGT. This CDR3 has 15 residues. The chain recombines TRBV6-1 with TRBJ2-3; a weak D match, TRBD2 (6 bases). Input material: peripheral blood. The sequence derives from a woman aged 50 to 60 with active or convalescent COVID-19. The CDR3 region has the DNA TGTGCCAGCAGTGAATTGGGGGGAAGCACAGATACGCAGTATTTT. This gives the protein CASSELGGSTDTQYF.